This paragraph reports one T cell receptor (beta chain). As yet, its antigen is unknown. Trimming pared 3 bases from V and 0 bases from J, leaving 8 bases between. Germline V lookup: CDR1 MNHEY, CDR2 SMNVEV (reference sequence). The CDR3 covers 15 residues. This specimen comes from a study of T cell responses to AZD1222 COVID-19 vaccine. Sequencing used immunoSEQ multiplex PCR; TCRdb keeps in-frame clones, though not all of them. The profile shows around 78,000 clones, roughly 88% of them singletons. Overall study results and limits: The sample set comprised mostly white British donors with more females, and clonal diversity was possibly underestimated. Spike-spanning, vaccine-associated CD4 TCRs were dominant at 160-218 and 743-854.

This sequence originates from an adult in good health. Source: peripheral blood, taken on day 0 of MenACWY control vaccination. The V call is TRBV27, the J call TRBJ2-2; D unresolved. CDR3 sequence reads: CASSLAQANTGELFF. The CDR3 DNA reads as TGTGCCAGCAGTTTGGCGCAGGCGAACACCGGGGAGCTGTTTTTT.